This T cell receptor beta chain came from a study of CD8+ T cells in alopecia areata. Overall study context: The drug, oral tofacitinib, was given to treated patients at 5 to 10 mg twice daily. The study's findings and limits: It was observed that many expanded lesional clones persisted in scalp and blood during tofacitinib.

RNA, once extracted, was reverse transcribed into cDNA for use as the sequencing template. The method was immunoSEQ multiplex PCR; TCRdb's version includes in-frame clones alone and lacks a portion of them. The sample records 100,000 or so clones, approximately 63% being singletons. This CDR3 is built from 16 residues. V was pared by 0 bases and J by 4 bases, with 12 bases between. In germline, CDR1 is KGHSH, CDR2 LQKENI. Documented treatment: oral pan-JAK inhibitor, 5-10 mg twice daily. Peripheral blood samples and lesional scalp punch biopsies were obtained from alopecia areata patients. A single count supports this clone. Its antigen is not known.

The chain links TRBV18 to TRBJ2-2; D could derive from TRBD1 or TRBD2 (5 bases each). The TCR was taken from a human donor with alopecia areata. This material consisted of CD8+ T cells sorted from blood, taken between weeks 55 and 65, from a patient treated with tofacitinib. The CDR3 sequence: CASSPPVKGTTGELFF. The CDR3 nucleotides read TGTGCCAGCTCACCACCGGTGAAAGGGACCACCGGGGAGCTGTTTTTT.